A selection of T cell receptor beta chains follows, all from one sample in a study of T cells in Graves' hyperthyroidism and ophthalmopathy. TCRdb re-analysed the multiplex PCR reads in MiXCR, keeping a single row per CDR3 protein. Of around 300,000 distinct CDR3 sequences in the sample, about an eighth were seen once. The sample was blood. All receptors derive from a woman between 25 and 40 years old with Graves' hyperthyroidism that later progressed to Graves' ophthalmopathy. Both conserved end residues are part of each CDR3. D genes are given only for firm matches. The size entry is marked missing in some rows and otherwise reads once, few, many or a size class.

J	size	V	D	CDR3	DNA
TRBJ1-1	many	TRBV5-5	TRBD1	CASSPVSQGVRTEAFF	TGTGCCAGCAGCCCAGTATCCCAGGGGGTGAGAACTGAAGCTTTCTTT
TRBJ2-7	few	TRBV19	NA	CASSISDYPYEQYF	TGTGCCAGTAGTATCTCCGACTACCCCTACGAGCAGTACTTC
TRBJ2-1	NA	TRBV6-1	NA	CASSSTDSYNEQFF	TGTGCCAGCAGTTCTACAGACAGCTACAATGAGCAGTTCTTC
TRBJ2-2	many	TRBV30	TRBD2	CAWSSGSYTGELFF	TGTGCCTGGAGTAGCGGGAGCTACACCGGGGAGCTGTTTTTT
TRBJ1-1	many	TRBV27	TRBD1	CASSPAGTGLMNTEAFF	TGTGCCAGCAGTCCTGCCGGGACAGGGCTAATGAACACTGAAGCTTTCTTT
TRBJ2-1	many	TRBV19	TRBD2	CASSMGSGSTANEQFF	TGTGCCAGTAGTATGGGCAGCGGGAGTACCGCCAATGAGCAGTTCTTC
TRBJ2-7	many	TRBV20-1	NA	CSARSTGSYEQYF	TGCAGTGCTAGATCGACAGGATCCTACGAGCAGTACTTC
TRBJ2-1	NA	TRBV9	NA	CASSVAGVEVRHEQFF	TGTGCCAGCAGCGTAGCTGGAGTCGAGGTCCGGCATGAGCAGTTCTTC
TRBJ2-7	many	TRBV2	TRBD1	CASIMDRGSYEQYF	TGTGCCAGCATAATGGACAGGGGGTCGTACGAGCAGTACTTC
TRBJ1-2	many	TRBV7-2	NA	CASSLGGVSSNYGYTF	TGTGCCAGCAGCTTGGGAGGGGTCTCTTCTAACTATGGCTACACCTTC
TRBJ1-2	many	TRBV24-1	NA	CATSDPKRGYTF	TGTGCCACCAGTGACCCTAAGCGGGGCTACACCTTC
TRBJ1-4	many	TRBV2	NA	CASSERWSGEKLFF	TGTGCCAGCAGTGAACGCTGGTCGGGTGAAAAACTGTTTTTT
TRBJ1-1	NA	TRBV6-1	TRBD1	CASRETGGGTEAFF	TGTGCCAGCAGGGAAACAGGGGGCGGGACTGAAGCTTTCTTT
TRBJ2-1	NA	TRBV29-1	TRBD2	CSVAGTSGSGYNEQFF	TGCAGCGTAGCGGGGACTAGCGGGAGTGGGTACAATGAGCAGTTCTTC
TRBJ2-3	few	TRBV25-1	NA	CASSSYRQGVFTDTQYF	TGTGCCAGCAGTTCCTACCGACAAGGGGTATTCACAGATACGCAGTATTTT
TRBJ2-3	many	TRBV28	TRBD1	CATRTGPDTQYF	TGTGCCACCCGGACAGGGCCAGATACGCAGTATTTT
TRBJ2-7	many	TRBV7-9	NA	CASSLGTGVYEQYF	TGTGCCAGCAGCTTAGGTACGGGAGTATACGAGCAGTACTTC
TRBJ1-2	many	TRBV12-3/TRBV12-4	TRBD1	CASSPTGDGYTF	TGTGCCAGCAGTCCTACAGGGGATGGCTACACCTTC
TRBJ1-5	many	TRBV6-2/TRBV6-3	NA	CASSYGRGYGNQPQHF	TGTGCCAGCAGTTACGGGAGGGGGTACGGCAATCAGCCCCAGCATTTT
TRBJ1-1	many	TRBV12-3/TRBV12-4	TRBD1	CASTPDRTTTEAFF	TGTGCCAGCACCCCGGACAGGACTACCACTGAAGCTTTCTTT
TRBJ2-2	NA	TRBV28	NA	CASSSTGIANTGELFF	TGTGCCAGCAGTTCCACAGGGATCGCGAACACCGGGGAGCTGTTTTTT
TRBJ2-7	many	TRBV7-8	NA	CASSLLRTYEQYF	TGTGCCAGCAGCTTACTCCGGACCTACGAGCAGTACTTC
TRBJ1-4	many	TRBV18	NA	CASSVRPGTNEKLFF	TGTGCCAGCTCAGTCCGGCCAGGGACTAATGAAAAACTGTTTTTT
TRBJ2-7	many	TRBV6-2/TRBV6-3	NA	CASSPYLLGEQYF	TGTGCCAGCAGTCCGTATCTCCTTGGCGAGCAGTACTTC
TRBJ1-1	many	TRBV10-3	NA	CAISQGQNTEAFF	TGTGCCATCAGTCAGGGTCAGAACACTGAAGCTTTCTTT
TRBJ2-7	many	TRBV27	TRBD2	CASSSGLAGGAGSYEQYF	TGTGCCAGCAGTTCCGGACTAGCGGGAGGGGCCGGTTCCTACGAGCAGTACTTC
TRBJ2-7	NA	TRBV9	NA	CASSGTDQEQYF	TGTGCCAGCAGCGGGACGGACCAGGAGCAGTACTTC
TRBJ2-7	few	TRBV19	TRBD1	CASRQGANNYEQYF	TGTGCCAGTAGACAGGGGGCCAATAACTACGAGCAGTACTTC
TRBJ2-3	few	TRBV24-1	NA	CATNPGSTDTQYF	TGTGCCACCAATCCGGGAAGCACAGATACGCAGTATTTT
TRBJ1-2	many	TRBV5-1	NA	CASSAPKAGNEGYTF	TGCGCCAGCAGCGCACCAAAGGCAGGGAATGAAGGCTACACCTTC
TRBJ1-2	medium-sized	TRBV28	NA	CASIPGGGYGYTF	TGTGCCAGCATCCCGGGGGGGGGTTATGGCTACACCTTC
TRBJ1-2	few	TRBV6-2/TRBV6-3	NA	CASRPDRNYGYTF	TGTGCCAGCAGACCCGACAGGAACTATGGCTACACCTTC
TRBJ2-7	many	TRBV7-9	NA	CASSLDGGIEQYF	TGTGCCAGCAGCTTAGACGGTGGCATCGAGCAGTACTTC
TRBJ1-2	many	TRBV6-2/TRBV6-3	NA	CASSPISEPVYGYTF	TGTGCCAGCAGTCCGATAAGCGAACCGGTCTATGGCTACACCTTC
TRBJ2-7	many	TRBV7-2	NA	CASSLTLNRELREQYF	TGTGCCAGCAGCTTGACCTTAAACAGGGAACTACGAGAGCAGTACTTC
TRBJ1-5	many	TRBV6-2/TRBV6-3	TRBD1	CASSRGQTNQPQHF	TGTGCCAGCAGTCGGGGACAGACCAATCAGCCCCAGCATTTT
TRBJ1-1	many	TRBV13	TRBD1	CASLPPGQGEAFF	TGTGCCAGCCTCCCCCCGGGACAGGGAGAAGCTTTCTTT
TRBJ2-1	many	TRBV12-3/TRBV12-4	TRBD2	CASSFKRGAYNEQFF	TGTGCCAGCAGTTTCAAGCGGGGGGCTTACAATGAGCAGTTCTTC
TRBJ1-2	many	TRBV13	NA	CASSSRTEAGWYGYTF	TGTGCCAGCAGCAGCCGGACGGAGGCAGGGTGGTATGGCTACACCTTC
TRBJ2-7	few	TRBV6-2/TRBV6-3	NA	CASTLGDPPREQYF	TGTGCCAGCACTTTGGGGGACCCCCCTCGCGAGCAGTACTTC
TRBJ2-5	many	TRBV11-3	NA	CASSLAAVQETQYF	TGTGCCAGCAGCCTCGCGGCAGTTCAAGAGACCCAGTACTTC
TRBJ2-2	few	TRBV18	NA	CASSRLLLEISANTGELFF	TGTGCCAGCTCCCGCCTTTTACTAGAAATTTCCGCGAACACCGGGGAGCTGTTTTTT
TRBJ2-1	few	TRBV12-5	NA	CASGSSRAVDNEQFF	TGTGCTAGTGGCTCCTCCCGGGCGGTCGACAATGAGCAGTTCTTC
TRBJ2-3	many	TRBV20-1	NA	CSAAGGFTSTDTQYF	TGCAGTGCCGCGGGTGGGTTTACTAGCACAGATACGCAGTATTTT
TRBJ2-2	many	TRBV27	TRBD1	CASSNRGITGELFF	TGTGCCAGCTCAAACAGGGGAATCACCGGGGAGCTGTTTTTT
TRBJ2-6	many	TRBV7-8	NA	CASSLGVQGLYGANVLTF	TGTGCCAGCAGCTTAGGTGTACAGGGATTGTATGGGGCCAACGTCCTGACTTTC
TRBJ1-4	few	TRBV7-9	TRBD1	CASSSRTGAVGNEKLFF	TGTGCCAGCAGCTCGAGGACAGGGGCAGTGGGGAATGAAAAACTGTTTTTT
TRBJ1-2	many	TRBV6-6	TRBD1	CASSYSTGQYGYTF	TGTGCCAGCAGTTACTCGACGGGACAGTATGGCTACACCTTC
TRBJ2-7	many	TRBV18	TRBD2	CASSPVASGDYEQYF	TGTGCCAGCTCACCAGTGGCTAGCGGGGACTACGAGCAGTACTTC
TRBJ2-1	many	TRBV7-3	NA	CASSPGTGVYNEQFF	TGTGCCAGCAGCCCCGGAACGGGGGTCTACAATGAGCAGTTCTTC
TRBJ2-7	many	TRBV28	TRBD2	CASSRGLAGPKGASYEQYF	TGTGCCAGCAGTCGGGGACTAGCGGGACCCAAGGGGGCTTCCTACGAGCAGTACTTC
TRBJ2-3	NA	TRBV27	TRBD2	CASSLASGHTDTQYF	TGTGCCAGCAGTTTAGCTAGCGGGCATACAGATACGCAGTATTTT